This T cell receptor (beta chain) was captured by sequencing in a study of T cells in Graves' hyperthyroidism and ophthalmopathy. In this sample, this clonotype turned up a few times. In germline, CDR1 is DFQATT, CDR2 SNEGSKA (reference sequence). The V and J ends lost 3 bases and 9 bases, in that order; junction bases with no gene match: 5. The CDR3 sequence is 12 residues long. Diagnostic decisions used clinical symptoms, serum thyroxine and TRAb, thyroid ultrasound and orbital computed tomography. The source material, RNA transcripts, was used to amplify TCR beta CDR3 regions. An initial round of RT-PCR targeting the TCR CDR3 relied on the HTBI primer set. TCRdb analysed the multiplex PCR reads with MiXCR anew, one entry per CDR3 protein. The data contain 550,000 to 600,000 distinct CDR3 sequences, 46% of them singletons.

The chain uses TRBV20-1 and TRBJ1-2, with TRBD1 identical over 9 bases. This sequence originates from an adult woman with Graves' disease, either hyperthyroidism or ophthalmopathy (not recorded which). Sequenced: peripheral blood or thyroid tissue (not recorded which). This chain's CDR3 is CSASPDRGRYTF. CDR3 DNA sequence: TGCAGTGCTAGCCCGGACAGGGGACGCTACACCTTC.